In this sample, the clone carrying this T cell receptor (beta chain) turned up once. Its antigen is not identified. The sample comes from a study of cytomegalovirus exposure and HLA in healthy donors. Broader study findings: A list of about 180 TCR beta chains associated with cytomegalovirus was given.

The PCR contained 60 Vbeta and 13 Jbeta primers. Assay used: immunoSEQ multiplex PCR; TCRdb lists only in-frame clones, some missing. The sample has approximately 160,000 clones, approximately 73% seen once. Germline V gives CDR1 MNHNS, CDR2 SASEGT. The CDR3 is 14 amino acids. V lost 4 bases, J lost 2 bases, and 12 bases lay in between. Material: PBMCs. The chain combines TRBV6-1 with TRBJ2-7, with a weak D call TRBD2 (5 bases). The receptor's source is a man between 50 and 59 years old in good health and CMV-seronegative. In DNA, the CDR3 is TGTGCCAGCAGTGGGAGGACCAGCCCCTACGAGCAGTACTTC. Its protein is CASSGRTSPYEQYF.